What follows is one TCR beta chain and its context. The target antigen is unknown. Reverse transcription of roughly 0.5 to 1 ug RNA was carried out with random hexamers. One entry per CDR3 protein, called by TCRdb with MiXCR from the immunoSEQ multiplex PCR reads. The table lists about 94,000 distinct CDR3 sequences, 90% to 95% of them singletons. This record belongs to a study of CD8 T cells in Susac syndrome. Across the study: Among the Susac syndrome patients sequenced, six had active disease and eight or nine were in remission. General study points: CD4+ repertoires of Susac syndrome patients lacked detectable clonal expansion.

TCR beta sequences were obtained from blood CD8+ and CD4+ T cells. V gave up 0 bases and J gave up 6 bases, with 12 bases separating them. The CDR3 covers 15 residues. The germline CDR1 and CDR2 sequences are LGHNA and YNFKEQ. This TCR was recovered from a human donor with Susac syndrome. The chain is built from TRBV4-2 and TRBJ2-1, with D possibly matching TRBD2 (6 bases). Input material: CD4+ T cells from PBMCs. Here the CDR3 reads CASSQDGGASNEQFF. In DNA, the CDR3 is TGTGCCAGCAGCCAAGACGGCGGGGCATCCAATGAGCAGTTCTTC.